This TCR beta chain was sequenced in a study of technical replicates of blood from several donors. The CDR3 runs 14 residues. Trimming removed 2 bases from V and 0 bases from J, with 10 bases in between. The germline gives CDR1 SQVTM, CDR2 ANQGSEA. Sequencing used immunoSEQ multiplex PCR; TCRdb keeps in-frame clones, though not all of them. The profile shows more than 70,000 clones, 95% to 97% of them singletons. The clonotype originates from a human donor in good health. Sequencing was performed on T cells isolated from PBMCs. The chain has TRBV29-1 and TRBJ1-2; D is unclear. CDR3 sequence: CSVEWAGTNYGYTF. DNA of the CDR3: TGCAGCGTTGAATGGGCAGGCACTAACTATGGCTACACCTTC.